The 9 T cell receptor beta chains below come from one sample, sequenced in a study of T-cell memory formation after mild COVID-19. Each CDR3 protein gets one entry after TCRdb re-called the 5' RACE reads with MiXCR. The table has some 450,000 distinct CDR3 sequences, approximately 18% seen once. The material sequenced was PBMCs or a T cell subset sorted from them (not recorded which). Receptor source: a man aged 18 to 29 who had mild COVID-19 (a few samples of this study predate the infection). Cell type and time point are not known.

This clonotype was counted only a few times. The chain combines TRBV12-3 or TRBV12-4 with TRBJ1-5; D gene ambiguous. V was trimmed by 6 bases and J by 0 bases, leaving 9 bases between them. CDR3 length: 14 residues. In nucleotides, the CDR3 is TGTGCCAGCAGCCGACAAAATAGCAATCAGCCCCAGCATTTT. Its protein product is CASSRQNSNQPQHF.

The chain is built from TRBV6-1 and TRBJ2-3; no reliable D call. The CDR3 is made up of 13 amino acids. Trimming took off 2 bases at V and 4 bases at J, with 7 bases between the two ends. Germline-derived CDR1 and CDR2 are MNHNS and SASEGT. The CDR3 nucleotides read TGTGCCAGCAGTGAACACGGGCCAGATACGCAGTATTTT. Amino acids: CASSEHGPDTQYF.

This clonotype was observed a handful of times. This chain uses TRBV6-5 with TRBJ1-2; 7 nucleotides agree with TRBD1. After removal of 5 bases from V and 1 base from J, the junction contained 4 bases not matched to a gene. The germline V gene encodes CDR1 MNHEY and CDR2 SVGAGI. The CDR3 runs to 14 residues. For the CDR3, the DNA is TGTGCCAGCAGTCGACAGGGTCTTAACTATGGCTACACCTTC. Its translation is CASSRQGLNYGYTF.

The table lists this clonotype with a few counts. The CDR3 sequence: CASSQDSGRQTDTQYF. The DNA for the CDR3 is TGTGCCAGCAGCCAAGATAGCGGCAGACAAACAGATACGCAGTATTTT. The chain employs TRBV4-2 and TRBJ2-3; TRBD2 is a possible D gene (6 bases). Between the trimmed V and J ends, which lost 0 bases and 3 bases, there was a span of 13 bases. The CDR3 spans 16 residues. Germline V CDR1 and CDR2: LGHNA, YNFKEQ.

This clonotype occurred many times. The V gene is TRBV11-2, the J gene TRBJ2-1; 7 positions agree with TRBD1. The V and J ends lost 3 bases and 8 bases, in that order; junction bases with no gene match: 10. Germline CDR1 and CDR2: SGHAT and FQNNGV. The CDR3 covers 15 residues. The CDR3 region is CASSFGDSGGDEQFF. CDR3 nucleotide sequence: TGTGCCAGCAGCTTCGGGGACAGCGGCGGCGATGAGCAGTTCTTC. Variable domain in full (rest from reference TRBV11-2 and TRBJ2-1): EAGVAQSPRYKIIEKRQSVAFWCNPISGHATLYWYQQILGQGPKLLIQFQNNGVVDDSQLPKDRFSAERLKGVDSTLKIQPAKLEDSAVYLCASSFGDSGGDEQFFGPGTRLTVL.

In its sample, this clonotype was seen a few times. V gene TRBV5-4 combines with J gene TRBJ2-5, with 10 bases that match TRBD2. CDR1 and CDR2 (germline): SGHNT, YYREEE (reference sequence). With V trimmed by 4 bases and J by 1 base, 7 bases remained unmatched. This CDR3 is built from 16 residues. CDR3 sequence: CASSITSGALQETQYF. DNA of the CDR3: TGTGCCAGCAGCATAACTAGCGGGGCGCTCCAAGAGACCCAGTACTTC.

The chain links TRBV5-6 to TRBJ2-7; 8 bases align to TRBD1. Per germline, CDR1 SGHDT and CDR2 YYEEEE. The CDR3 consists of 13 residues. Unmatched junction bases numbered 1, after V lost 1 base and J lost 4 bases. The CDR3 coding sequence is TGTGCCAGCAGCTTGCAGGGGGCATACGAGCAGTACGTC. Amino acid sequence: CASSLQGAYEQYV.

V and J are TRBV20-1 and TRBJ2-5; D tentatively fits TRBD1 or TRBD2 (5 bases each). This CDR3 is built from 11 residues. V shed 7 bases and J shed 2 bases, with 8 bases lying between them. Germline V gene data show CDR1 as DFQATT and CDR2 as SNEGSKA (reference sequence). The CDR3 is CSGDHQETQYF. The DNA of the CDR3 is TGCAGTGGGGACCATCAAGAGACCCAGTACTTC.

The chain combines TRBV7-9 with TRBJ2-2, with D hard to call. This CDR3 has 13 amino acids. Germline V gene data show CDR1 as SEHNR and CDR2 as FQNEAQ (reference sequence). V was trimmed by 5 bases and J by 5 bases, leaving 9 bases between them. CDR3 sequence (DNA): TGTGCCAGCAGCCCGTCTCCGACCGGGGAGCTGTTTTTT. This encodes CASSPSPTGELFF.